Below are 14 T cell receptor beta chains sequenced from a single sample in a study of Ad26.COV2.S vaccination and SARS-CoV-2 variants. Treatment of the sample: roughly 20 received Ad26.COV2.S at low or high dose, single or two shots; a few received placebo; per-sample allocation not given. Each sample was drawn 63 days after the first injection (of vaccine or placebo). Sequencing used immunoSEQ multiplex PCR; TCRdb keeps in-frame clones, though not all of them. The sample lists 410,000 or so clones; about nine tenths were seen once. The material was peripheral blood, obtained in a trial of Ad26.COV2.S vaccine versus placebo. These receptors all come from a person between 18 and 65 years old who received the Ad26.COV2.S COVID-19 vaccine or a placebo.

The rearrangement joins TRBV2 to TRBJ2-7, with D possibly matching TRBD1 (6 bases). The ends were cut back, 6 bases at V and 6 bases at J, with 18 bases in the middle. This CDR3 is built from 14 residues. Germline V CDR1 and CDR2: SNHLY, FYNNEI. In nucleotides, the CDR3 is TGTGCCAGCAGGGGGGATCGGTTGGGGGCCGAGCAGTACTTC. Translated: CASRGDRLGAEQYF.

As concerns this clone: This sample also contains other DNA sequences that code for the same CDR3. The chain carries TRBV27 and TRBJ2-7; the D is unclear. The V gene lost 3 bases and the J gene lost 1 base, with 7 bases spanning the gap. Germline CDR1 is MNHEY and CDR2 is SMNVEV (reference sequence). The CDR3 covers 13 residues. The CDR3 nucleotides read TGTGCCAGCAGTTTTGGGGTGTCCTACGAGCAGTACTTC. Its protein is CASSFGVSYEQYF.

This clone was detected once. The chain carries TRBV7-6 and TRBJ2-3; 8 positions match TRBD1. J gave up 3 bases and V 4 bases, and 6 bases lay outside the gene matches. This CDR3 has 15 residues. Germline assignment: CDR1 SGHVS and CDR2 FNYEAQ. CDR3 in amino acids: CASSSQGAVTDTQYF. The CDR3 DNA follows: TGTGCCAGCAGCTCTCAGGGGGCCGTTACAGATACGCAGTATTTT.

The J gene is TRBJ1-4, the V gene TRBV5-8; D is ambiguous. Germline CDR1 and CDR2: SGHTS and YDEGEE. V was trimmed by 4 bases and J by 8 bases, leaving 24 bases between them. The CDR3 extends over 17 amino acids. This CDR3 is CASSKGRSGANREKLFF. Here the CDR3 DNA reads TGTGCCAGCAGCAAAGGACGGAGCGGAGCTAATAGAGAAAAACTGTTTTTT.

The J gene is TRBJ1-6, the V gene TRBV2; TRBD1 matches at 10 bases. V lost 6 bases and J lost 2; bases outside the gene matches: 1. Germline V gene sequence: CDR1 SNHLY, CDR2 FYNNEI. The CDR3 has 15 residues. This chain's CDR3 is CASRGQGTYNSPLHF. The CDR3 DNA sequence: TGTGCCAGCAGGGGACAGGGGACCTATAATTCACCCCTCCACTTT.

The chain couples TRBV4-3 to TRBJ1-3; TRBD1 might be the D (6 bases). The CDR3 contains 15 residues. The ends were cut back, 2 bases at V and 2 bases at J, with 10 bases in the middle. In germline, CDR1 is LGHNA, CDR2 YSLEER. The CDR3 region is CASSQWGAAGNTIYF. The CDR3 nucleotides read TGCGCCAGCAGCCAATGGGGGGCAGCTGGAAACACCATATATTTT.

The chain carries TRBV28 and TRBJ1-1, with D unresolved. V was shortened by 10 bases and J by 0 bases, with 9 bases between the two germline ends. In germline, CDR1 is MDHEN, CDR2 SYDVKM. The CDR3 has 12 residues. CDR3 loop: CATLSVNTEAFF. CDR3 bases: TGTGCCACCCTGTCAGTGAACACTGAAGCTTTCTTT.

This rearrangement joins TRBV28 to TRBJ2-7; the match to TRBD1 covers 8 bases. The J segment lost 4 bases and the V segment lost 6 bases, leaving 2 bases of the junction unmatched. The germline V gene has CDR1 MDHEN and CDR2 SYDVKM. This CDR3 is 12 amino acids long. The CDR3 DNA follows: TGTGCCAGCAGGGGACAGGTTTACGAGCAGTACTTC. Translation gives CASRGQVYEQYF.

The chain recombines TRBV5-6 with TRBJ1-4, with 8 bases aligning to TRBD1. The CDR3 covers 15 residues. Germline CDR1 SGHDT, CDR2 YYEEEE. V gave up 5 bases and J gave up 7 bases; unmatched junction bases: 10. The CDR3 sequence: CASSKGQGPFEKLFF. The DNA for the CDR3 is TGTGCCAGCAGTAAAGGACAGGGTCCGTTTGAAAAACTGTTTTTT.

This rearrangement joins TRBV7-7 to TRBJ2-3; TRBD1 is a possible D gene (7 bases). V shed 5 bases and J shed 15 bases, with 27 bases lying between them. In germline, CDR1 is SSHAT, CDR2 FNYEAQ (reference sequence). CDR3 length: 15 amino acids. For the CDR3, the DNA is TGTGCCAGCAGCCCGGGGACGGGAGCAGGGGGTTCTTTCTATTTT. Its protein product is CASSPGTGAGGSFYF.

This chain connects TRBV4-3 to TRBJ1-2; 7 nucleotides line up with TRBD1. Trimming took 4 bases from V and 3 from J; bases not matched to a gene: 8. The CDR3 runs 15 residues. CDR1 is LGHNA, CDR2 YSLEER, per germline. As DNA, the CDR3 is TGCGCCAGCAGCCGAGCGACAGGGTCCGACTATGGCTACACCTTC. This gives the protein CASSRATGSDYGYTF.

This chain links TRBV18 with TRBJ2-2; D possibly matches TRBD1 or TRBD2 (5 bases each). CDR3 length equals 14 residues. V lost 3 bases and J lost 4, with 9 bases in between. Germline CDR1 reads KGHSH; CDR2 reads LQKENI. The DNA of the CDR3 is TGTGCCAGCTCACCTCCGGGGCCCACCGGGGAGCTGTTTTTT. Translation: CASSPPGPTGELFF.

DNA for the CDR3: TGCGCCAGCAGCCAAGATTCCGCGGACTACTATGGCTACACCTTC. The encoded protein is CASSQDSADYYGYTF. This chain connects TRBV4-1 to TRBJ1-2; D not certain. CDR1 MGHRA and CDR2 YSYEKL come from the germline V gene. The V gene lost 0 bases and the J gene lost 3 bases, with 11 bases spanning the gap. The CDR3 has 15 residues.

The rearrangement links TRBV9 to TRBJ2-3, with D possibly TRBD1 on 6 matching bases. V lost 3 bases and J 5 bases, leaving 13 bases between the germline ends. Looked up from germline, CDR1 is SGDLS and CDR2 is YYNGEE. The CDR3 length is 14 residues. The CDR3 protein is CASSALNRVDTQYF. CDR3 nucleotide sequence: TGTGCCAGCAGCGCCCTAAACAGGGTAGATACGCAGTATTTT.